This T cell receptor beta chain came from a study of regulatory T cells in long-lasting Graves disease. V gave up 5 bases and J gave up 9 bases; unmatched junction bases: 6. Per germline, CDR1 MNHNS and CDR2 SASEGT. This CDR3 is built from 13 residues. Many counts were recorded for this clonotype. Time point specified: newly diagnosed GD, antithyroid drugs for less than 3 months. Extracted RNA from PBMCs served as the source of the TCR library. The guidelines of the American Thyroid Association were the basis for diagnosing Graves' disease. Construction of the TCR beta libraries employed iRepertoire HTBI primers in conjunction with Arm-PCR of CDR3 regions. TCRdb fed the multiplex PCR reads into MiXCR, producing one record per CDR3 protein. The sample has 530,000 or so distinct CDR3 sequences, roughly a sixth seen once; the top ten hold around 12%. The same data also contributed to another study, on T cells in Graves' hyperthyroidism and ophthalmopathy. That work states: Using the HTBI primer set, a first-round RT-PCR was run on the TCR CDR3. Most clonotypes expanded in thyroid above 0.001 were likewise present in blood.

The rearrangement uses TRBV6-1 and TRBJ2-7, with 11 bases aligning to TRBD1. The TCR originated in a man aged 18 to 35 with Graves disease. Source: peripheral blood mononuclear cells (PBMCs), taken at new diagnosis, from a patient treated with antithyroid drugs. The CDR3 is CASSRGQGAVQYF. CDR3 in DNA: TGTGCCAGCAGTAGAGGACAGGGGGCCGTGCAGTACTTC.